The clone carrying this T cell receptor (beta chain) was recorded only once. Its antigen is currently unknown. This CDR3 is built from 15 residues. V was shortened by 6 bases and J by 2 bases, with 14 bases between the two germline ends. Germline V CDR1 and CDR2: LNHDA, SQIVND (reference sequence). The record originates from a study of lymphopenia after photon versus proton radiotherapy. Sequencing was performed with immunoSEQ multiplex PCR; in TCRdb, only in-frame clones are kept and a portion is missing. This sample yields roughly 64,000 clones, of which around 90% are seen a single time; roughly 13% belongs to the top ten. General observations from the study: Better survival with proton therapy was suggested as possible, not demonstrated. After lymphocyte nadir, photon-treated repertoires showed oligoclonal expansion, especially CD8+ Temra.

The material sequenced was peripheral blood, taken from a patient treated with proton-based radiotherapy. V gene TRBV19 combines with J gene TRBJ1-5, with D tentatively TRBD1 (5 bases). The sequence derives from an older man with esophageal cancer. The DNA of the CDR3 is TGTGCCAGTAGCACAGGCTGGGGAGGCAATCAGCCCCAGCATTTT. Protein sequence: CASSTGWGGNQPQHF.